This T cell receptor (beta chain) was sequenced for a study of Tregs in tolerant kidney transplant recipients. General study points: No direct test of biological reproducibility was done here.

The CDR3 has 16 amino acids. V lost 4 bases to trimming and J lost 1 base, with 14 bases between them. The germline gives CDR1 SGHTS, CDR2 YDEGEE. TCRdb's copy holds only in-frame clones and misses some; the assay was immunoSEQ multiplex PCR. Of about 100,000 clones detected, approximately 93% appear once; the ten largest clones hold 0.4% to 0.55%. This clone was detected only once. Its specificity is not known. In the same sample, other DNA sequences code for this CDR3. The TCR was taken from a human donor who received a combined kidney and bone marrow transplant. The chain recombines TRBV5-8 with TRBJ2-2; the D gene is possibly TRBD2 (5 bases). This specimen was CD4+ T cells from blood, taken before the transplant. CDR3 sequence reads: CASSRGSGKNTGELFF. CDR3 nucleotide sequence: TGTGCCAGCAGCCGCGGGTCGGGGAAGAACACCGGGGAGCTGTTTTTT.